This TCR beta chain was obtained from a study of shared clonotypes between healthy human individuals. In the study overall: Donors had three CD4 naive, three CD4 memory, two CD8 naive and one CD8 memory plate apiece. Notes on the study in general: Tissue TCR repertoires likely differ from these blood-only repertoires. Even with large depth, rarefaction showed that sorted-subset sequencing was incomplete.

Concerning this clone: Antigen specificity is unknown.

Trimming cost V 6 bases and J 8 bases; bases outside gene matches: 9. The CDR3 extends over 14 amino acids. Germline loops: CDR1 MGHDK, CDR2 SYGVNS. Sorted-subset replicate PCRs used about 0.2 ug of genomic DNA. This amount corresponded to some 32,000 T cell genomes. Sequencing used immunoSEQ multiplex PCR; TCRdb keeps in-frame clones, though not all of them. The profile shows about a million clones, roughly 77% of them singletons. The genes are TRBV25-1 and TRBJ1-4; 7 bases agree with TRBD1. Sequencing used memory CD4+ T cells from PBMCs. Stated subset: CD45RA-negative fraction. The TCR originated in a man aged 18 to 29 in good health. Some clones in this sample may be carry-over from other donors' samples. The CDR3 DNA sequence: TGTGCCAGCAGCTTACAGGGGTTTCGGGAAAAACTGTTTTTT. It codes for CASSLQGFREKLFF.